The sequence of this T cell receptor (beta chain) was determined in a study of blood T cell repertoires in COVID-19. Produced via immunoSEQ multiplex PCR; TCRdb's table is partial and in-frame only. The sample has 220,000 or so clones, roughly 84% seen once. Germline loops: CDR1 MNHEY, CDR2 SVGEGT. Trimming cost V 6 bases and J 0 bases, with 15 bases left between them. The length of the CDR3 is 16 residues. The V call is TRBV6-2 or TRBV6-3, the J call TRBJ1-5; D remains ambiguous. Sequencing used peripheral blood. This receptor was identified in a woman aged 55-69 years who had recovered from COVID-19. In DNA form, the CDR3 reads TGTGCCAGCAGCCCTCCCCCCGTTTATAGCAATCAGCCCCAGCATTTT. As protein: CASSPPPVYSNQPQHF.